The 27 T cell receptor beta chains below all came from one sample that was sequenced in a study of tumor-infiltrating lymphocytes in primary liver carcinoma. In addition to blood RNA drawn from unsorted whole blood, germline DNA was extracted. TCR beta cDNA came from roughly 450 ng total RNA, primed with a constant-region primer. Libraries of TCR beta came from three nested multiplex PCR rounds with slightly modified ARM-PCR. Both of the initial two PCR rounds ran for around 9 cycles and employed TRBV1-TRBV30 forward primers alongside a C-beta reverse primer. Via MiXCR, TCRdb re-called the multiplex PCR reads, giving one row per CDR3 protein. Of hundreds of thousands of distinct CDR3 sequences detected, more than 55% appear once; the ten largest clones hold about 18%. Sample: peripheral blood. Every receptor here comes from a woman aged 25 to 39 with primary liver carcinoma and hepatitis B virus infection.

DNA for the CDR3: TGTGCCAGCAGCTTAGGGGACTGGATCGACAATGAGCAGTTCTTC. Amino acid sequence: CASSLGDWIDNEQFF. The gene calls are TRBV7-3 and TRBJ2-1, with D possibly TRBD2 on 6 matching bases. Trimming removed 2 bases from V and 5 bases from J, with 13 bases in between. Germline CDR1 SGHTA, CDR2 FQGTGA. CDR3 size: 15 residues.

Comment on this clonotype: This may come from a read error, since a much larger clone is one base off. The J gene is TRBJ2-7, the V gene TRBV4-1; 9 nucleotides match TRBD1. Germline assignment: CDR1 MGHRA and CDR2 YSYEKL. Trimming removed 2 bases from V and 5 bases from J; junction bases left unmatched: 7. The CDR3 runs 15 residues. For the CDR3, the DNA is TGCGCCAGCAGCCAACCGGGACAGGGATCCCACGAGCAGTACTTC. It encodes CASSQPGQGSHEQYF.

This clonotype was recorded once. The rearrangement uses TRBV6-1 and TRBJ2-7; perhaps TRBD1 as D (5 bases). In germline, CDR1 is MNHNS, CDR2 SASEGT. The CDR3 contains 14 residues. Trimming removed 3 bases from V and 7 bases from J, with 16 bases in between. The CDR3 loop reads CASSDWIGAGEQYF. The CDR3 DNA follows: TGTGCCAGCAGTGATTGGATAGGGGCAGGGGAGCAGTACTTC.

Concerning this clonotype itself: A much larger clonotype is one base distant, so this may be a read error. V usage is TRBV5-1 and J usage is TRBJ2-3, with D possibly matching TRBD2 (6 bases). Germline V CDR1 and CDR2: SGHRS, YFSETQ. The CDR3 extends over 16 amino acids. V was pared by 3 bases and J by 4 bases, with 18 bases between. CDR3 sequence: CASSSLAEGPSDTQYF. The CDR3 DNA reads TGCGCCAGCAGCTCCTTAGCGGAAGGGCCATCAGATACGCAGTATTTT.

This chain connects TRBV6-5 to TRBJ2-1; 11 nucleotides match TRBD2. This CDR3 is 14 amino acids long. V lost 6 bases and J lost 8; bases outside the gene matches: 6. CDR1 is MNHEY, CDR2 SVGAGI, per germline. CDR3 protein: CASRPGLADHEQFF. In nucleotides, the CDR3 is TGTGCCAGCAGGCCGGGACTAGCGGACCATGAGCAGTTCTTC.

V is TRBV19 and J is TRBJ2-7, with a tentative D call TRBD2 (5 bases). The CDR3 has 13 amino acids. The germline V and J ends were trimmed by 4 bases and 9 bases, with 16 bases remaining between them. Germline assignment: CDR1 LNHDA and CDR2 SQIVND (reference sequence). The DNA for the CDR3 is TGTGCCAGTAGTAGAGACTCGAAAGGAGGGCAGTACTTC. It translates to CASSRDSKGGQYF.

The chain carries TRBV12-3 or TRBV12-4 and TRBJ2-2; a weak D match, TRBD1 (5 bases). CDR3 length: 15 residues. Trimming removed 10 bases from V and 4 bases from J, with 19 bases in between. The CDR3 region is CATGPTDTSTGELFF. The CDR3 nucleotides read TGTGCCACCGGCCCTACGGACACCTCCACCGGGGAGCTGTTTTTT.

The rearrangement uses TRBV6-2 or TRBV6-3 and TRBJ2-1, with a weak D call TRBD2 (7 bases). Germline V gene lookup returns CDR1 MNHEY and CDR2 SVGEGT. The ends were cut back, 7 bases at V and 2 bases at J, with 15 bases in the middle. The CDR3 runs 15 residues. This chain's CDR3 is CASIRGRGAYNEQFF. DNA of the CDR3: TGTGCCAGCATTAGGGGGAGGGGCGCCTACAATGAGCAGTTCTTC.

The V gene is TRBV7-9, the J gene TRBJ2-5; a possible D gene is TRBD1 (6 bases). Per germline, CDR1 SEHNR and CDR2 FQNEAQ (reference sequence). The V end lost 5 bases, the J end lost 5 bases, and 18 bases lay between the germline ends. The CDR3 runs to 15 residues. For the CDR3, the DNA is TGTGCCAGCAGCCTCGGGGACACCTTGATGGAGACCCAGTACTTC. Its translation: CASSLGDTLMETQYF.

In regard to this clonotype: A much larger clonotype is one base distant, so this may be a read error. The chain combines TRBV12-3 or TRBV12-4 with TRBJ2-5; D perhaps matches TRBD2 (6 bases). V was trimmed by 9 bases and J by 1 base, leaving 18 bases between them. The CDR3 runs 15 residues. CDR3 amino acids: CARGPSLASQETQYF. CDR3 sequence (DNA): TGTGCCAGAGGCCCGTCCCTAGCGAGCCAAGAGACCCAGTACTTC.

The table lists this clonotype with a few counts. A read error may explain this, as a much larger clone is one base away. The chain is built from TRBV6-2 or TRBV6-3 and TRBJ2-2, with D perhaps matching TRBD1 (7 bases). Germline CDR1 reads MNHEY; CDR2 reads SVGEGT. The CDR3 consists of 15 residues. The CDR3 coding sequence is TGTGCCAGCAGTTCGCTGGGGATGATCAGGGGGGAGCTGTCTTTT. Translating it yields CASSSLGMIRGELSF.

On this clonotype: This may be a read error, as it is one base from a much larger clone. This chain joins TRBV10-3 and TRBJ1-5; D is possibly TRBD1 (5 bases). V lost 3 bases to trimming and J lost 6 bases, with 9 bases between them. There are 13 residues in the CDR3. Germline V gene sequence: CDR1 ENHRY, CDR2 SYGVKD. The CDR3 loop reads CAISEGDGQPQHF. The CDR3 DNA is TGTGCCATCAGTGAAGGGGACGGTCAGCCCCAGCATTTT.

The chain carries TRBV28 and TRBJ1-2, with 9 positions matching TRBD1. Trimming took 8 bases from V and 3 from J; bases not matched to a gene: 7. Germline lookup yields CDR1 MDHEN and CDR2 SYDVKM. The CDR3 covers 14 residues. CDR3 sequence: CASGTGTRHYGYTF. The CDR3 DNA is TGTGCCAGCGGGACAGGGACTAGGCACTATGGCTACACCTTC.

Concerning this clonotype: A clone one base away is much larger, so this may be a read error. CDR3 sequence (DNA): TGTGCCAGCTGCCGCCCTAGTCGGAATGAGCAGTTCTTC. Residues: CASCRPSRNEQFF. The J gene is TRBJ2-1, the V gene TRBV12-3 or TRBV12-4; D ambiguous. Trimming took 8 bases from V and 7 from J, leaving 15 bases between them. The CDR3 has 13 amino acids.

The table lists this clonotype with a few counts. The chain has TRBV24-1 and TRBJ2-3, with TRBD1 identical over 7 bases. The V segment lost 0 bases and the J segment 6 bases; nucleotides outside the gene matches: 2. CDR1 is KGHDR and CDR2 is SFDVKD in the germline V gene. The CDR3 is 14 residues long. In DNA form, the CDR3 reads TGTGCCACCAGTGATTTGACAGGGGCGGATACGCAGTATTTT. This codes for CATSDLTGADTQYF.

The CDR3 sequence: CARRGQGNNEQFF. CDR3 DNA sequence: TGTGCCAGGAGGGGACAGGGGAACAATGAGCAGTTCTTC. The chain recombines TRBV6-1 with TRBJ2-1, with 10 bases matching TRBD1. The CDR3 runs 13 residues. V was clipped by 9 bases and J by 5 bases; unmatched bases: 4. Germline V gives CDR1 MNHNS, CDR2 SASEGT.

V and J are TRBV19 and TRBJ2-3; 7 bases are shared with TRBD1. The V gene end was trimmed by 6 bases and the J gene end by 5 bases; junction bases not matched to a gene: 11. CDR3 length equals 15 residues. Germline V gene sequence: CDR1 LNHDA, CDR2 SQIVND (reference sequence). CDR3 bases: TGTGCCAGTAGCCCAGGACAGGCGGAAGGAGATACGCAGTATTTT. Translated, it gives CASSPGQAEGDTQYF. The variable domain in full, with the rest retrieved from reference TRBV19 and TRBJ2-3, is DGGITQSPKYLFRKEGQNVTLSCEQNLNHDAMYWYRQDPGQGLRLIYYSQIVNDFQKGDIAEGYSVSREKKESFPLTVTSAQKNPTAFYLCASSPGQAEGDTQYFGPGTRLTVL.

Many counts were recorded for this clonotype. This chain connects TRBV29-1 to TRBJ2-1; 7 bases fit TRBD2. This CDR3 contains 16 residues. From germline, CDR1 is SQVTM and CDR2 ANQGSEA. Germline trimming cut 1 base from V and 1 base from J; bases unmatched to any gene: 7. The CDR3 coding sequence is TGCAGCGTTGAAGGGGGCCCGCGGGAGTCCTACAATGAGCAGTTCTTC. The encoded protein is CSVEGGPRESYNEQFF.

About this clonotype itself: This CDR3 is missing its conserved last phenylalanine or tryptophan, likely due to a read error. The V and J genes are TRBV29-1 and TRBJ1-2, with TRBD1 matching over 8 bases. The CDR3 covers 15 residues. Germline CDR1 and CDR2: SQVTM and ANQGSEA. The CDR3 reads CSVGQGWGMGYGYTI. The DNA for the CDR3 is TGTAGCGTTGGACAGGGCTGGGGTATGGGCTATGGTTACACCATC.

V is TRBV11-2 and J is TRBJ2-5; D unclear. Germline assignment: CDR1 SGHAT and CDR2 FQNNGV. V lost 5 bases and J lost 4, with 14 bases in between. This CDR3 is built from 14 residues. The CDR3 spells CASSTLSLRETQYF. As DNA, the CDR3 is TGTGCCAGCAGCACCCTCTCTCTCCGAGAGACCCAGTACTTC.

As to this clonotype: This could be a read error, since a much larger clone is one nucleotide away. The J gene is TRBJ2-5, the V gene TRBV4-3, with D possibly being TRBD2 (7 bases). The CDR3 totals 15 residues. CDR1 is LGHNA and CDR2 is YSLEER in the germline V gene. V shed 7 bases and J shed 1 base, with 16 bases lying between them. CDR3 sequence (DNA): TGCGCCAGCAACCAGGGAGGGGGAACCCAAGAGACCCAGTACTTC. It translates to CASNQGGGTQETQYF.

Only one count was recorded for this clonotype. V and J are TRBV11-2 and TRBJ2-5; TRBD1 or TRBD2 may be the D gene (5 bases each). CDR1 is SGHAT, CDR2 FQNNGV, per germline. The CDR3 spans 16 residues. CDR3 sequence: CDSSLDHLGPQETQYF. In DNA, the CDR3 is TGTGACAGTAGCTTAGATCATTTGGGACCCCAAGAGACCCAGTACTTC.

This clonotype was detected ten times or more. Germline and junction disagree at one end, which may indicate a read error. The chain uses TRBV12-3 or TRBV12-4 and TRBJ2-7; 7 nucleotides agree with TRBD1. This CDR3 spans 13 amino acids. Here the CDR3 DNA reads TGTGCCAGCAGTCAAATGACAGGGTACGGGCAGTACTTC. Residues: CASSQMTGYGQYF.

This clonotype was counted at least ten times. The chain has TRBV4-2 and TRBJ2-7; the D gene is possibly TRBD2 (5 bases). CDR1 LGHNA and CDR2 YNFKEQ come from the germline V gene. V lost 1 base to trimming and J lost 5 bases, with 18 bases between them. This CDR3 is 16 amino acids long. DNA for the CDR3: TGTGCCAGCAGCCAAGTGGACTCTCCGATGGACGACGAGCAGTACTTC. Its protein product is CASSQVDSPMDDEQYF.

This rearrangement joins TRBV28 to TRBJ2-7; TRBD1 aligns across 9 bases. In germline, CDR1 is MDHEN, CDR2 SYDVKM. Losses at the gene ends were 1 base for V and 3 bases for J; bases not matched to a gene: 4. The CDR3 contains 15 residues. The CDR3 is CASSLYGTGNYEQYF. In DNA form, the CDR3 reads TGTGCCAGCAGTTTATATGGGACAGGGAACTACGAGCAGTACTTC.

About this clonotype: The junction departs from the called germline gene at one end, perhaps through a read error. CDR3 protein: CVSGLGPPGQGWETRYF. CDR3 in DNA: TGTGTCAGCGGCTTAGGCCCCCCGGGACAGGGGTGGGAGACCCGGTACTTC. V gene TRBV11-2 combines with J gene TRBJ2-5; 10 bases are a match to TRBD1. The CDR3 covers 17 residues. The germline V gene encodes CDR1 SGHAT and CDR2 FQNNGV.

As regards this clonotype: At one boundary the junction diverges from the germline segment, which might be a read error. CDR3 sequence: CTSSLGVPGQGNYGYTF. As DNA, the CDR3 is TGTACCAGCAGCTTAGGAGTACCGGGACAGGGGAACTATGGCTACACCTTC. The chain uses TRBV7-9 and TRBJ1-2; 10 positions match TRBD1. The CDR3 runs 17 residues. Germline CDR1 SEHNR, CDR2 FQNEAQ (reference sequence).